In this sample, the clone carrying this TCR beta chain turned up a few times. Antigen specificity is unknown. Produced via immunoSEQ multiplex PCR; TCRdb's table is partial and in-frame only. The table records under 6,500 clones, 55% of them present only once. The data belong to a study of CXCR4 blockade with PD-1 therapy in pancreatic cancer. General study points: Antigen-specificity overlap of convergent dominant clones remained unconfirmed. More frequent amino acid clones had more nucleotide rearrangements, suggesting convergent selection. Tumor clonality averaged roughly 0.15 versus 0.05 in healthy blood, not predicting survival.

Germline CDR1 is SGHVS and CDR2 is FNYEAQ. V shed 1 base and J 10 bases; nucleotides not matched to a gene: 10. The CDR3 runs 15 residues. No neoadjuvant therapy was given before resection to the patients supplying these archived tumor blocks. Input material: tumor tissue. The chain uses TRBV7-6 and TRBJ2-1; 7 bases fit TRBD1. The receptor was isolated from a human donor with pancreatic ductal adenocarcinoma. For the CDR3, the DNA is TGTGCCAGCAGCTTAGAGGGACAGCCAAAGCGGGAGCAGTTCTTC. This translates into CASSLEGQPKREQFF.